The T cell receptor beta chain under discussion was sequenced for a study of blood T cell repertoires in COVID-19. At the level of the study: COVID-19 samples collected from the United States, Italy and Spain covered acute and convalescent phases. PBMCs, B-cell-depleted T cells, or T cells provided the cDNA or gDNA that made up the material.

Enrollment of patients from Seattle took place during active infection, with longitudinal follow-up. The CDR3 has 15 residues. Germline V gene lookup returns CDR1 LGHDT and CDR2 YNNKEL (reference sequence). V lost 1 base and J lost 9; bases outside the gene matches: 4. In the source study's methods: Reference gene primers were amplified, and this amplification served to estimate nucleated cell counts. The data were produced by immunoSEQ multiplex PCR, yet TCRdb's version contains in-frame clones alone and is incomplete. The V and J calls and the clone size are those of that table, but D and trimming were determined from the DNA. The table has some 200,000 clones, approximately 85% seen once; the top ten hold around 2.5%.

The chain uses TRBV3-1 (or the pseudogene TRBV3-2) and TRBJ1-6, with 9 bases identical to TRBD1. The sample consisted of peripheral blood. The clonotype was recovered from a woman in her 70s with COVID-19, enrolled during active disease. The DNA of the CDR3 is TGTGCCAGCAGCCAAGGACAGGGGGGTACTTCACCCCTCCACTTT. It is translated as CASSQGQGGTSPLHF.